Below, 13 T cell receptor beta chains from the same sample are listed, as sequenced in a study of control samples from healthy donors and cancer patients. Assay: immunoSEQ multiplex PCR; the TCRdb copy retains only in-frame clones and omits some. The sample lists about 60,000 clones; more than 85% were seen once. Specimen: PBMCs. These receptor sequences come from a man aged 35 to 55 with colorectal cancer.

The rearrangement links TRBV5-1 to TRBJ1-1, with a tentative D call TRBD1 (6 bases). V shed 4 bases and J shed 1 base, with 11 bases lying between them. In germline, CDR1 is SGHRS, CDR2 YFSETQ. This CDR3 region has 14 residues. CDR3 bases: TGCGCCAGCAGCCTAGGGGACAAGAACACTGAAGCTTTCTTT. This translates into CASSLGDKNTEAFF. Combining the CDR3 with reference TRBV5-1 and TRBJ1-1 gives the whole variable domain KAGVTQTPRYLIKTRGQQVTLSCSPISGHRSVSWYQQTPGQGLQFLFEYFSETQRNKGNFPGRFSGRQFSNSRSEMNVSTLELGDSALYLCASSLGDKNTEAFFGQGTRLTVV.

In nucleotides, the CDR3 is TGTGCCAGCACCAAAATTGGCGGGACCGGGGAGCTGTTTTTT. Residues: CASTKIGGTGELFF. The chain has TRBV25-1 and TRBJ2-2; D perhaps matches TRBD2 (5 bases). V was pared by 7 bases and J by 5 bases, with 14 bases between. Per the germline V gene, CDR1 is MGHDK and CDR2 is SYGVNS. The CDR3 spans 14 residues. The variable domain in full, completed from reference TRBV25-1 and TRBJ2-2, reads EADIYQTPRYLVIGTGKKITLECSQTMGHDKMYWYQQDPGMELHLIHYSYGVNSTEKGDLSSESTVSRIRTEHFPLTLESARPSHTSQYLCASTKIGGTGELFFGEGSRLTVL.

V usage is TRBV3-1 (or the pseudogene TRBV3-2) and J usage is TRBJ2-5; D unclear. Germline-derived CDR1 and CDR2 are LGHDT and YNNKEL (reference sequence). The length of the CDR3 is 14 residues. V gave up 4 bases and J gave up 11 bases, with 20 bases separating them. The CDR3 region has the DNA TGTGCCAGCAGCCCCCCCCACCCCTCCGGTCGTCAGTACTTC. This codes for CASSPPHPSGRQYF.

For the CDR3, the DNA is TGTGCCAGCAGCTTTAGGACAGGGGTGGACAATGAGCAGTTCTTC. Amino acids: CASSFRTGVDNEQFF. V and J are TRBV7-9 and TRBJ2-1; TRBD1 matches 9 bases. The germline V gene encodes CDR1 SEHNR and CDR2 FQNEAQ (reference sequence). V lost 3 bases and J lost 5; bases outside the gene matches: 5. This CDR3 is built from 15 residues.

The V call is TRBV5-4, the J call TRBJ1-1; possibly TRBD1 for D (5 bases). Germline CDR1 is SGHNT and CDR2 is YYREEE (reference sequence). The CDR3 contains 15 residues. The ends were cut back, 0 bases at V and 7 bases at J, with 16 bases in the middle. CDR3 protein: CASSLEAGQGSEAFF. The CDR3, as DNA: TGTGCCAGCAGCTTGGAAGCGGGGCAGGGCAGTGAAGCTTTCTTT.

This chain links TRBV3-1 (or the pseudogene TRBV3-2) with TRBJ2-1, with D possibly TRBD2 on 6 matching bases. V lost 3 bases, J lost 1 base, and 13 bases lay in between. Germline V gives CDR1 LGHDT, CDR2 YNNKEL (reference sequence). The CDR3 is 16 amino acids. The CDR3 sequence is CASSHRRGVSYNEQFF. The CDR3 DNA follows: TGTGCCAGCAGCCACCGACGCGGGGTTTCCTACAATGAGCAGTTCTTC.

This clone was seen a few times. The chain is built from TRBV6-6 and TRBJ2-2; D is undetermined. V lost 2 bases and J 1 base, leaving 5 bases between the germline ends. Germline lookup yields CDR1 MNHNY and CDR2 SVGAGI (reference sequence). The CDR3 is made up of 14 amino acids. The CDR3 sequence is CASSYSQNTGELFF. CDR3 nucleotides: TGTGCCAGCAGTTACAGCCAGAACACCGGGGAGCTGTTTTTT.

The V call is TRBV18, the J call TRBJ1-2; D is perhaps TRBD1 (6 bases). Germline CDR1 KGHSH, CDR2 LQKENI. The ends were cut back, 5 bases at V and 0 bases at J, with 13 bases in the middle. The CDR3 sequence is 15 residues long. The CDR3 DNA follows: TGTGCCAGCTCAGTCGACAGGCGAGCTAACTATGGCTACACCTTC. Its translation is CASSVDRRANYGYTF.

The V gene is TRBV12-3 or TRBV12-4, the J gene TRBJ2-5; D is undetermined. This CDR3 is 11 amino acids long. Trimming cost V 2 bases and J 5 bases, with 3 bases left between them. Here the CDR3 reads CASSLYETQYF. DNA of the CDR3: TGTGCCAGCAGTTTATACGAGACCCAGTACTTC.

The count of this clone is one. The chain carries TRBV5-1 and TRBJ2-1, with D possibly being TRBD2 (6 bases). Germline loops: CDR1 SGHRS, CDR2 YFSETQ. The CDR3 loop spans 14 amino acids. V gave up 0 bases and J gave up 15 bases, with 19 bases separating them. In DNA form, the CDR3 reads TGCGCCAGCAGCTTGGACGGGGGTAGGGCGGACCCGTTCTTC. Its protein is CASSLDGGRADPFF.

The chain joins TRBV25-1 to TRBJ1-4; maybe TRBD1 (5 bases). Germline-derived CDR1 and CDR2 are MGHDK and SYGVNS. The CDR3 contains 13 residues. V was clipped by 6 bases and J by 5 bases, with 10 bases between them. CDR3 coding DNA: TGTGCCAGCAGGGCAGGGCTGAATGAAAAACTGTTTTTT. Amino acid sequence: CASRAGLNEKLFF.

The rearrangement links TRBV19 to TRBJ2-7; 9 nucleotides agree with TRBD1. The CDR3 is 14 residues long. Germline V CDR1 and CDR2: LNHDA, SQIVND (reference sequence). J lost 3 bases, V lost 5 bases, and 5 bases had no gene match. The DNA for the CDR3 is TGTGCCAGTAGTCCACAGACAGGGGGCTACGAGCAGTACTTC. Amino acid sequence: CASSPQTGGYEQYF.

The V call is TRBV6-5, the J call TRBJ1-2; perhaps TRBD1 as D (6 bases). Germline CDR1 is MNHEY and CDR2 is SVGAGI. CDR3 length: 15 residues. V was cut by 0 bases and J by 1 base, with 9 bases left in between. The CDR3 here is CASSYSEGVNYGYTF. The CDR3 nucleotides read TGTGCCAGCAGTTACTCCGAGGGGGTTAACTATGGCTACACCTTC.